The clone carrying this T cell receptor beta chain showed up just a few times. As handled by the study authors: Nucleated cell number was recorded as an estimate derived from reference gene primer amplification. Some clones are missing from TCRdb's copy, which holds only in-frame ones; the method was immunoSEQ multiplex PCR. That table furnishes V, J and clone size, whereas the DNA furnished D and trimming. The sample holds about 81,000 clones, 90% to 95% seen once. V dropped 0 bases and J dropped 1 base, with 6 bases sitting between them. The CDR3 consists of 14 residues. The germline V gene encodes CDR1 SGHVS and CDR2 FNYEAQ. The sample belongs to a study of blood T cell repertoires in COVID-19.

The receptor was derived from a woman between 50 and 59 years old in a cohort sampled during active COVID-19. The V call is TRBV7-6, the J call TRBJ1-1; no firm D call. The sequencing sample was made of peripheral blood. The CDR3 DNA is TGTGCCAGCAGCTTAGCAATTCGGAACACTGAAGCTTTCTTT. Translated, it gives CASSLAIRNTEAFF. The complete variable domain, with remaining parts taken from reference TRBV7-6 and TRBJ1-1, reads GAGVSQSPRYKVTKRGQDVALRCDPISGHVSLYWYRQALGQGPEFLTYFNYEAQQDKSGLPNDRFSAERPEGSISTLTIQRTEQRDSAMYRCASSLAIRNTEAFFGQGTRLTVV.